This is a list of T cell receptor beta chains from one sample in a study of T cell responses to AZD1222 COVID-19 vaccine. Generated by immunoSEQ multiplex PCR, the TCRdb table keeps only in-frame clones and is missing some. The table records some 150,000 clones, 92% of them present only once. The source material was peripheral blood, sampled 28 days after the second AZD1222 dose. The receptors were gathered from an adult who received the AZD1222 COVID-19 vaccine. Both conserved end residues are trimmed from each CDR3. A D gene is named only where the DNA matches it firmly. Clone size appears in some rows only: once, few, many, or a class for an expanded clone.

d_call: TRBD1
j_call: TRBJ1-1
clone_size: -
v_call: TRBV9
cdr3_aa: ASGRDRGTEAF

d_call: -
j_call: TRBJ1-2
clone_size: -
v_call: TRBV5-5
cdr3_aa: ASSLSGLYT

d_call: -
j_call: TRBJ1-5
clone_size: -
v_call: TRBV29-1
cdr3_aa: SVEVGRGQPQH

d_call: -
j_call: TRBJ2-2
clone_size: once
v_call: TRBV28
cdr3_aa: ASRSLATGELF

d_call: -
j_call: TRBJ2-3
clone_size: -
v_call: TRBV27
cdr3_aa: ASTPDRPTDTQY

d_call: -
j_call: TRBJ2-1
clone_size: -
v_call: TRBV20-1
cdr3_aa: SASRGYRDEQF

d_call: -
j_call: TRBJ1-6
clone_size: -
v_call: TRBV6-5
cdr3_aa: ASSYGFSPLH

d_call: -
j_call: TRBJ1-2
clone_size: -
v_call: TRBV3-1/TRBV3-2
cdr3_aa: ASSEDPPGYGYT

d_call: TRBD2
j_call: TRBJ2-5
clone_size: -
v_call: TRBV5-4
cdr3_aa: ASSPGGLASQETQY

d_call: TRBD1
j_call: TRBJ1-2
clone_size: -
v_call: TRBV6-5
cdr3_aa: ASSLHPGGGGYT

d_call: -
j_call: TRBJ2-7
clone_size: -
v_call: TRBV19
cdr3_aa: ASRLLAQSSYEQY

d_call: -
j_call: TRBJ1-1
clone_size: -
v_call: TRBV27
cdr3_aa: ASSLEWRNTEAF

d_call: TRBD2
j_call: TRBJ2-7
clone_size: -
v_call: TRBV10-3
cdr3_aa: AISLAGYYEQY

d_call: TRBD1
j_call: TRBJ1-2
clone_size: -
v_call: TRBV7-9
cdr3_aa: ASSQSDRVYGYT

d_call: -
j_call: TRBJ1-1
clone_size: -
v_call: TRBV28
cdr3_aa: ASDKMNTEAF

d_call: TRBD1
j_call: TRBJ1-1
clone_size: -
v_call: TRBV27
cdr3_aa: ASSPGQRSAEAF

d_call: -
j_call: TRBJ2-7
clone_size: -
v_call: TRBV5-1
cdr3_aa: ASSPVTMAYEQY

d_call: -
j_call: TRBJ1-1
clone_size: -
v_call: TRBV7-9
cdr3_aa: ASSLARHEAF

d_call: -
j_call: TRBJ2-1
clone_size: -
v_call: TRBV11-2
cdr3_aa: ASSLGKRSYNEQF

d_call: TRBD1
j_call: TRBJ1-2
clone_size: -
v_call: TRBV3-1/TRBV3-2
cdr3_aa: ASSPVDRKDYGYT

d_call: TRBD1
j_call: TRBJ1-2
clone_size: -
v_call: TRBV15
cdr3_aa: ATSSPGTAHGYT

d_call: -
j_call: TRBJ2-5
clone_size: -
v_call: TRBV6-5
cdr3_aa: ASSYNGRQETQY

d_call: -
j_call: TRBJ1-2
clone_size: -
v_call: TRBV19
cdr3_aa: ASSPRRGGGYT

d_call: TRBD1
j_call: TRBJ2-7
clone_size: once
v_call: TRBV19
cdr3_aa: ASSTGGTGTSEQY

d_call: -
j_call: TRBJ1-1
clone_size: -
v_call: TRBV19
cdr3_aa: ASSKNKNTEAF

d_call: TRBD1
j_call: TRBJ2-2
clone_size: -
v_call: TRBV27
cdr3_aa: ASTGTGGTGELF

d_call: TRBD2
j_call: TRBJ2-6
clone_size: -
v_call: TRBV10-2
cdr3_aa: ASSDPLGGSGLGGANVLT

d_call: TRBD1
j_call: TRBJ1-2
clone_size: -
v_call: TRBV5-6
cdr3_aa: ASSGPGQGKSST

d_call: TRBD1
j_call: TRBJ1-5
clone_size: -
v_call: TRBV2
cdr3_aa: ASSEFRTGVNSNQPQH

d_call: TRBD1
j_call: TRBJ1-6
clone_size: -
v_call: TRBV30
cdr3_aa: ACGQGSNSPLH

d_call: -
j_call: TRBJ1-5
clone_size: once
v_call: TRBV7-2
cdr3_aa: ASSSTINQPQH